The rows below give T cell receptor beta chains drawn from one sample of a study of OX40 agonist ivuxolimab in advanced cancers. The method was immunoSEQ multiplex PCR; TCRdb's version includes in-frame clones alone and lacks a portion of them. Among 27,000 or so clones listed, roughly 85% were seen once. Sequencing used CD4+ or CD8+ T cells sorted from blood, obtained in a trial of the OX40 agonist ivuxolimab. These receptors were taken from an adult with an advanced solid tumor such as melanoma, head and neck, liver or kidney cancer. CDR3s include the opening cysteine and the closing phenylalanine or tryptophan. D genes are given only for firm matches. Part of the rows lack a size; the others show once, few, many or a class for expanded clones.

TGTGCCAGCAGCTTGGCCCGCGCGTTAGATACGCAGTATTTT | CASSLARALDTQYF | 14 | . | TRBJ2-3 | TRBV5-6 | .
TGTGCCAGCAGCTTAGGGGCAGGGGTCTCCTACGAGCAGTACTTC | CASSLGAGVSYEQYF | 15 | . | TRBJ2-7 | TRBV7-6 | .
TGTGCCAGCAGTTCATCGACAGGACCGAACACTGAAGCTTTCTTT | CASSSSTGPNTEAFF | 15 | once | TRBJ1-1 | TRBV5-8 | .
TGTGCCAGCAGTCTTCAGGGACAGCAAGAGACCCAGTACTTC | CASSLQGQQETQYF | 14 | . | TRBJ2-5 | TRBV27 | TRBD1
TGTGCCAGCAGTCTCGCATCCCACCAGGAAGCTTTCTTT | CASSLASHQEAFF | 13 | . | TRBJ1-1 | TRBV27 | .
TGTGCCATCAGTCAGGAGGAAGCGGGAGGGATAAGCGAGCAGTACTTC | CAISQEEAGGISEQYF | 16 | . | TRBJ2-7 | TRBV10-3 | TRBD2
TGTGCCAGCAGTTACGTTAGCGGTTTCAATGAGCAGTTCTTC | CASSYVSGFNEQFF | 14 | . | TRBJ2-1 | TRBV6-5 | .
TGTGCCAGCAGCGTAGAAGGGGGCGAAGGCCTAGGCAATGAGCAGTTCTTC | CASSVEGGEGLGNEQFF | 17 | once | TRBJ2-1 | TRBV9 | TRBD1
TGTGCCACGACCCTGGGGGAGTACGAGCAGTACTTC | CATTLGEYEQYF | 12 | . | TRBJ2-7 | TRBV28 | .
TGTGCCAGCAGCTTAGCAAACAGCCTTGAGCAGTACTTC | CASSLANSLEQYF | 13 | . | TRBJ2-7 | TRBV7-9 | .
TGTGCCAGCAGCTCCCAGGGAAACTATGGCTACACCTTC | CASSSQGNYGYTF | 13 | . | TRBJ1-2 | TRBV5-6 | .
TGTGCCAGCGGGACAGCATGGGCTAGCGGGAGGGCCAAGGAGACCCAGTACTTC | CASGTAWASGRAKETQYF | 18 | . | TRBJ2-5 | TRBV28 | TRBD2
TGTGCCAGCAGCTTGGCTTGGCTAGCGGGATCCTACGAGCAGTACTTC | CASSLAWLAGSYEQYF | 16 | . | TRBJ2-7 | TRBV5-8 | TRBD2
TGCGCCAGCAAAAGCGGGAGCTCCTACAATGAGCAGTTCTTC | CASKSGSSYNEQFF | 14 | once | TRBJ2-1 | TRBV10-2 | TRBD2
TGTGCCAGCAGTTACCTTTTGGGGCAGCAAGAGACCCAGTACTTC | CASSYLLGQQETQYF | 15 | . | TRBJ2-5 | TRBV6-6 | .
TGCGCCAGCAGCTTCGCGACTGGGGAGCAGTACTTC | CASSFATGEQYF | 12 | . | TRBJ2-7 | TRBV5-1 | .
TGTGCCTGGAGTGTTTTGGACGGATCGGGGCAGTACTTC | CAWSVLDGSGQYF | 13 | medium-sized | TRBJ2-7 | TRBV30 | .
TGCGCCAGCAGCCCTCTAGCGGGGACGGGGGAGACCCAGTACTTC | CASSPLAGTGETQYF | 15 | . | TRBJ2-5 | TRBV4-1 | TRBD2
TGTGCCAGCAGAGGGTCGGCGGGGGGAAGATTTGATACGCAGTATTTT | CASRGSAGGRFDTQYF | 16 | . | TRBJ2-3 | TRBV2 | TRBD2
TGTGCCAGCAGCCCAACTATCCATCCACAGGGGGAGGGCACAGATACGCAGTATTTT | CASSPTIHPQGEGTDTQYF | 19 | . | TRBJ2-3 | TRBV13 | TRBD1
TGTGCCAGCAGCGCCGGGGGGGCGTCATACAATGAGCAGTTCTTC | CASSAGGASYNEQFF | 15 | . | TRBJ2-1 | TRBV7-9 | TRBD2
TGTGCCAGCAGTTACGGACTGGACAATGAGCAGTTCTTC | CASSYGLDNEQFF | 13 | . | TRBJ2-1 | TRBV28 | .
TGTGCCAGCAACGCTCCGACCTCCTACAATGAGCAGTTCTTC | CASNAPTSYNEQFF | 14 | . | TRBJ2-1 | TRBV5-6 | .
TGTGCCAGCAGTTACGGGGGGGGAGGCTACGAGCAGTACTTC | CASSYGGGGYEQYF | 14 | many | TRBJ2-7 | TRBV6-9 | TRBD2
TGCAGTGCCGACAGCCAGCCCCAGCATTTT | CSADSQPQHF | 10 | few | TRBJ1-5 | TRBV20-1 | .
TGTGCCAGCAGGAGGGGTTTCGGCACTGAAGCTTTCTTT | CASRRGFGTEAFF | 13 | few | TRBJ1-1 | TRBV6-5 | .
TGTGCCATCAGTGAGCAGACGGGAAACTCTGGAAACACCATATATTTT | CAISEQTGNSGNTIYF | 16 | . | TRBJ1-3 | TRBV10-3 | .
TGTGCCAGCAGCGTAGGCGAGAGCTATGGCTACACCTTC | CASSVGESYGYTF | 13 | . | TRBJ1-2 | TRBV9 | .
TGTGCCAGCAGTGATTGGGGAACGCTCAATCAGCCCCAGCATTTT | CASSDWGTLNQPQHF | 15 | . | TRBJ1-5 | TRBV6-1 | .
TGTGCCAGCAGCTTACGACAGGGGGCTTACGAGCAGTACTTC | CASSLRQGAYEQYF | 14 | few | TRBJ2-7 | TRBV13 | TRBD1
TGCGCCAGCAGCCAAGCGGGCAGGGGGCCGGTTGGCTACACCTTC | CASSQAGRGPVGYTF | 15 | once | TRBJ1-2 | TRBV4-1 | TRBD1
TGTGCCACCAGCACCACCCGGCGGGACCTGAGTGGCCAAGAGACCCAGTACTTC | CATSTTRRDLSGQETQYF | 18 | . | TRBJ2-5 | TRBV15 | .
TGTGCCAGCAGCTCTCTTGCGGGAGGGCTCAATGAGCAGTTCTTC | CASSSLAGGLNEQFF | 15 | . | TRBJ2-1 | TRBV7-9 | TRBD2
TGTGCCAGCAGCTTCCTGACTAGCGGGAGAAGCGAGCAGTACTTC | CASSFLTSGRSEQYF | 15 | . | TRBJ2-7 | TRBV13 | TRBD2
TGTGCCAGCAGTCCCCAACAGGGCTACGAGCAGTACTTC | CASSPQQGYEQYF | 13 | . | TRBJ2-7 | TRBV27 | .
TGTGCCAGTAGTATGGCTAGCGGGTTCAGCACAGATACGCAGTATTTT | CASSMASGFSTDTQYF | 16 | . | TRBJ2-3 | TRBV19 | TRBD2
TGCGCCAGCAGCCTGTTGCCGGGACAGGGAATCCCCTACGAGCAGTACTTC | CASSLLPGQGIPYEQYF | 17 | . | TRBJ2-7 | TRBV4-1 | TRBD1